This T cell receptor (beta chain) comes out of a study of PD-1 blockade in classical Hodgkin lymphoma. There was relapse after autologous stem cell transplantation in every patient, and there was variation in brentuximab vedotin exposure. The authors purified CD4+ T cells from thawed PBMCs by magnetic negative selection. Data came from immunoSEQ multiplex PCR; TCRdb stores just in-frame clones and leaves some out. The sample lists around 9,200 clones, about 86% seen once, with about an eighth in the top ten. This material consisted of CD4+ T cells from blood, taken at baseline. The sequence came from a human donor with classical Hodgkin lymphoma.

CDR3 amino acids: CASSRSGRAGNEQFF. The CDR3 DNA is TGTGCCAGCAGCCGAAGCGGGAGGGCCGGGAATGAGCAGTTCTTC. The chain has TRBV14 and TRBJ2-1; TRBD2 agrees at 10 bases. The length of the CDR3 is 15 residues. J was trimmed by 7 bases and V by 4 bases; bases with no gene match: 7. Germline V gene lookup returns CDR1 SGHDN and CDR2 FVKESK.